This section outlines one TCR beta chain sequence together with its context. The data were taken from a study of blood T cell repertoires in COVID-19. Study-wide background: From T cells, B-cell-depleted T cells, or PBMCs came the material, which was cDNA or gDNA.

V was cut by 5 bases and J by 4 bases, with 17 bases left in between. Germline assignment: CDR1 MNHNY and CDR2 SVGAGI (reference sequence). The CDR3 contains 15 residues. Here immunoSEQ multiplex PCR was the method, and the copy in TCRdb shows in-frame clones only, minus some. This table holds over 150,000 clones, more than 70% found once. This chain uses TRBV6-6 with TRBJ1-2; D unclear. The sample was peripheral blood. The source of this sequence is a woman aged 70-85 years who had recovered from COVID-19. The CDR3 DNA is TGTGCCAGCAGTCCCCTCCGGGAGCCCGGCTATGGCTACACCTTC. The encoded protein is CASSPLREPGYGYTF.